The 8 T cell receptor beta chains presented below share a single source sample, sequenced in a study of T-cell reconstitution after alpha-beta-depleted transplantation in children. Molecular barcoding with unique molecular identifiers was used for the TCRbeta library. One entry per CDR3 protein results from TCRdb running MiXCR on the PCR reads. The table lists approximately 500,000 distinct CDR3 sequences, more than 9% of them singletons. The source material was PBMCs, sampled before TCRalphabeta/CD19-depleted stem cell transplant. The receptor source for this set is a child aged 2 to 10 with inherited bone marrow failure, due to receive a stem cell transplant.

This clonotype was seen repeatedly, ten times or more. The rearrangement links TRBV28 to TRBJ2-7, with 7 bases identical to TRBD1. Trimming cost V 7 bases and J 4 bases; bases outside gene matches: 10. The CDR3 loop spans 14 amino acids. CDR1 is MDHEN, CDR2 SYDVKM, per germline. CDR3: CASTPPGQPYEQYF. CDR3 DNA: TGTGCCAGCACGCCTCCGGGACAGCCTTACGAGCAGTACTTC.

This clonotype has a count of ten or more. The V and J genes are TRBV4-3 and TRBJ1-1; D is perhaps TRBD1 (6 bases). The CDR3 is 17 amino acids. Trimming took 1 base from V and 7 from J, leaving 22 bases between them. Germline V gives CDR1 LGHNA, CDR2 YSLEER. The CDR3 is CASSQAPPRRGGHEAFF. In DNA, the CDR3 is TGCGCCAGCAGCCAAGCCCCCCCCCGTCGTGGGGGGCATGAAGCTTTCTTT.

This clonotype was detected only a few times. The rearrangement links TRBV5-4 to TRBJ2-5, with TRBD2 identical over 7 bases. J gave up 5 bases and V 4 bases, and 5 bases lay outside the gene matches. The CDR3 extends over 13 amino acids. Germline V lookup: CDR1 SGHNT, CDR2 YYREEE (reference sequence). DNA for the CDR3: TGTGCCAGCAGCGCGGGAGTTGGGGAGACCCAGTACTTC. It is translated as CASSAGVGETQYF.

The table lists this clonotype with many counts. V is TRBV6-1 and J is TRBJ2-1, with 13 bases that match TRBD2. The trim removed 7 bases at V and 4 bases at J, leaving 7 bases unmatched. The V gene's germline CDR1 is MNHNS and CDR2 SASEGT. The CDR3 runs to 16 residues. The CDR3 loop reads CASTTSGGLGYNEQFF. The DNA for the CDR3 is TGTGCCAGCACGACTAGCGGGGGGTTGGGGTACAATGAGCAGTTCTTC.

Many counts were recorded for this clonotype. The chain employs TRBV12-3 or TRBV12-4 and TRBJ1-3; D remains unclear. This CDR3 comprises 12 residues. Trimming left V 8 bases short and J 2 bases short, with 7 bases between. CDR3 DNA: TGTGCCAGCGGGCATACTGGAAACACCATATATTTT. It translates to CASGHTGNTIYF.

The chain joins TRBV7-2 to TRBJ2-3, with TRBD1 as a possible D gene (6 bases). The CDR3 extends over 12 amino acids. Germline CDR1 SGHTA, CDR2 FQGNSA. V was trimmed by 5 bases and J by 5 bases, leaving 8 bases between them. In DNA form, the CDR3 reads TGTGCCAGCAGCGAGGACAGAGATACGCAGTATTTT. Protein: CASSEDRDTQYF.

There are many counts of this clonotype. The CDR3 nucleotides are TGTGCCAGCAGTTACTCGTTCAGAGGAACTAATGAAAAACTGTTTTTT. The encoded protein is CASSYSFRGTNEKLFF. The V and J genes are TRBV6-5 and TRBJ1-4, with D uncertain. V was shortened by 0 bases and J by 1 base, with 9 bases between the two germline ends. The CDR3 is made up of 16 amino acids. The germline gives CDR1 MNHEY, CDR2 SVGAGI.

V and J are TRBV19 and TRBJ1-5, with TRBD1 matching 8 bases. The length of the CDR3 is 15 residues. V dropped 6 bases and J dropped 3; count of bases not matched to a gene: 7. Germline CDR1 is LNHDA and CDR2 is SQIVND (reference sequence). CDR3 sequence reads: CASSTPGQANQPQHF. CDR3 DNA sequence: TGTGCCAGTAGCACTCCGGGACAGGCCAATCAGCCCCAGCATTTT.